A single sample is the source of the 8 T cell receptor beta chains below, sequenced in a study of control samples from healthy donors and cancer patients. Using immunoSEQ multiplex PCR, the repertoire was profiled, and TCRdb retains in-frame clones only, with some absent. The table has about 120,000 clones, 91% seen once. The sample taken for sequencing was blood. These receptors were taken from a woman aged 18-29 years in good health.

This chain links TRBV4-2 with TRBJ2-7; 7 bases are a match to TRBD2. V dropped 0 bases and J dropped 0; count of bases not matched to a gene: 14. This CDR3 is 19 amino acids long. Germline lookup yields CDR1 LGHNA and CDR2 YNFKEQ. CDR3 sequence reads: CASSQDRVGLAEGSYEQYF. In DNA, the CDR3 is TGTGCCAGCAGCCAAGATAGGGTGGGTCTAGCGGAAGGCTCCTACGAGCAGTACTTC.

This clone was counted a few times. The CDR3 region is CASRPAPGRDTGELFF. The CDR3 DNA is TGCGCCAGCCGGCCAGCTCCGGGTAGGGACACCGGGGAGCTGTTTTTT. The V call is TRBV4-1, the J call TRBJ2-2; D gene ambiguous. The V end lost 8 bases, the J end lost 3 bases, and 19 bases lay between the germline ends. The CDR3 consists of 16 residues. Germline V gene data show CDR1 as MGHRA and CDR2 as YSYEKL.

This clone was seen a single time. The chain is built from TRBV28 and TRBJ2-7; 15 nucleotides agree with TRBD2. CDR1 and CDR2 (germline): MDHEN, SYDVKM. The CDR3 totals 13 residues. V was pared by 3 bases and J by 11 bases, with 2 bases of the junction left unmatched. The CDR3 DNA reads TGTGCCAGCAGTTTGGGACTAGCGGGGGGCAAGTACTTC. Protein sequence: CASSLGLAGGKYF.

This chain uses TRBV7-2 with TRBJ1-6; D perhaps matches TRBD1 (6 bases). This CDR3 has 16 residues. Deletions cut 0 bases from V and 8 bases from J, with 14 bases between. Germline V gives CDR1 SGHTA, CDR2 FQGNSA. The CDR3 is CASSLAYRVGDSPLHF. Here the CDR3 DNA reads TGTGCCAGCAGCTTAGCCTACAGGGTAGGAGATTCACCCCTCCACTTT.

The genes are TRBV11-2 and TRBJ1-2; no reliable D call. There are 11 residues in the CDR3. The germline gives CDR1 SGHAT, CDR2 FQNNGV. V lost 1 base, J lost 9 bases, and 6 bases lay in between. The CDR3 bases are TGTGCCAGCAGCTTAGGAGGGCGCTACACCTTC. Its translation is CASSLGGRYTF.

This chain links TRBV25-1 with TRBJ1-1; perhaps TRBD1 as D (6 bases). V was pared by 4 bases and J by 1 base, with 13 bases between. CDR1 is MGHDK, CDR2 SYGVNS, per germline. The CDR3 consists of 15 residues. Written as DNA, the CDR3 is TGTGCCAGCAGTGCCCAACAGGGAAAGAACACTGAAGCTTTCTTT. Translated: CASSAQQGKNTEAFF.

The rearrangement joins TRBV28 to TRBJ2-2, with a possible D match to TRBD2 (7 bases). The CDR3 runs to 16 residues. Germline V gene lookup returns CDR1 MDHEN and CDR2 SYDVKM. Trimming left V 5 bases short and J 6 bases short, with 19 bases between. The CDR3: CASSQGGGSGPGELFF. The CDR3 DNA sequence: TGTGCCAGCAGTCAAGGGGGGGGCTCAGGCCCCGGGGAGCTGTTTTTT.

The chain employs TRBV5-1 and TRBJ2-3; the D gene could be TRBD1 or TRBD2 (6 bases each). From germline, CDR1 is SGHRS and CDR2 YFSETQ. Trimming pared 5 bases from V and 5 bases from J, leaving 15 bases between. The CDR3 spans 14 residues. The CDR3 protein is CASRSGAGLDTQYF. CDR3 sequence (DNA): TGCGCCAGCAGATCGGGGGCAGGTCTAGATACGCAGTATTTT.